A single sample is the source of the 26 T cell receptor beta chains below, sequenced in a study of vaccination and CD4 T cells after COVID-19. No antigen is known for these receptors. An Oncomine TCR Beta short-read assay was used to sequence the DNA from cultured CD4+ T cells. TCRdb analysed the PCR reads with MiXCR anew, one entry per CDR3 protein. The sample carries tens of thousands of distinct CDR3 sequences, just under 45% recorded once. Documented treatment: roughly 11-day PBMC culture with coronavirus spike peptide pools or control peptides (ViraFEST assay). The source material was CD4+ T cells from blood, cultured in vitro. The source is a human donor who had recovered from COVID-19.

The gene calls are TRBV4-3 and TRBJ1-1; tentative D call: TRBD1 (5 bases). The V and J ends lost 1 base and 4 bases respectively, with 10 bases between them. The CDR3 sequence is 14 residues long. Germline V CDR1 and CDR2: LGHNA, YSLEER. The CDR3 region is CASSQVRGGTEAFF. The CDR3 DNA reads TGCGCCAGCAGCCAAGTCCGGGGGGGCACTGAAGCTTTCTTT.

This clonotype was seen more than once but under ten times. As DNA, the CDR3 is TGTGCCAGCAGCTTAGGGGTGTGGGACAGGGGAAACACCATATATTTT. Translating gives CASSLGVWDRGNTIYF. The chain links TRBV7-2 to TRBJ1-3; TRBD1 matches at 8 bases. After removal of 1 base from V and 4 bases from J, the junction contained 6 bases not matched to a gene. This CDR3 is built from 16 residues. Germline V gene lookup returns CDR1 SGHTA and CDR2 FQGNSA.

This chain links TRBV5-1 with TRBJ2-7; D tentatively fits TRBD1 or TRBD2 (6 bases each). Germline CDR1 SGHRS, CDR2 YFSETQ. The V end was cut by 4 bases, the J end by 3 bases, with 11 bases between. This CDR3 region has 13 residues. For the CDR3, the DNA is TGCGCCAGCAGCCCCGGGGGCGGCTACGAGCAGTACTTC. Protein product: CASSPGGGYEQYF.

J is TRBJ2-2 and V is TRBV18, with D perhaps TRBD2 (6 bases). CDR1 and CDR2 from the germline V gene are KGHSH and LQKENI. The CDR3 sequence is 14 residues long. V gave up 5 bases and J gave up 7 bases, with 14 bases separating them. Here the CDR3 reads CASSGTPQIGELFF. As DNA, the CDR3 is TGTGCCAGCTCAGGGACTCCTCAGATCGGGGAGCTGTTTTTT.

The rearrangement joins TRBV19 to TRBJ1-6; D remains ambiguous. V lost 8 bases and J lost 7, with 18 bases in between. Per the germline V gene, CDR1 is LNHDA and CDR2 is SQIVND (reference sequence). This CDR3 has 15 amino acids. The CDR3 nucleotides are TGTGCCAGTTCGCGGGTGACTTCTGGCAATTCACCCCTCCACTTT. Its translation is CASSRVTSGNSPLHF.

The chain couples TRBV5-4 to TRBJ1-5; D not certain. The V end lost 4 bases, the J end lost 5 bases, and 10 bases lay between the germline ends. Germline CDR1 and CDR2: SGHNT and YYREEE (reference sequence). This CDR3 region has 13 residues. Written as DNA, the CDR3 is TGTGCCAGCAGCCCGGGGTTCGATCAGCCCCAGCATTTT. It encodes CASSPGFDQPQHF.

This clonotype showed up just a few times. V is TRBV5-4 and J is TRBJ1-1, with D uncertain. The CDR3 loop spans 12 amino acids. Trimming cost V 1 base and J 1 base, with 2 bases left between them. In germline, CDR1 is SGHNT, CDR2 YYREEE (reference sequence). The CDR3, as DNA: TGTGCCAGCAGCTTGCAGAACACTGAAGCTTTCTTT. Amino acids: CASSLQNTEAFF.

This clonotype was detected a few times. The chain combines TRBV20-1 with TRBJ1-1; TRBD1 matches at 7 bases. Germline CDR1 DFQATT, CDR2 SNEGSKA (reference sequence). The CDR3 runs 15 residues. The J segment lost 0 bases and the V segment lost 1 base, leaving 5 bases of the junction unmatched. The CDR3 sequence is CSARVRDRLNTEAFF. The CDR3 DNA sequence: TGCAGTGCTAGAGTGCGGGACAGACTGAACACTGAAGCTTTCTTT.

This clonotype was found once. This rearrangement joins TRBV7-9 to TRBJ2-3; the D gene could be TRBD1 or TRBD2 (6 bases each). The CDR3 contains 16 residues. The ends were cut back, 4 bases at V and 5 bases at J, with 19 bases in the middle. CDR1 SEHNR and CDR2 FQNEAQ come from the germline V gene (reference sequence). The CDR3 DNA reads TGTGCCAGCAGCTCCGGGGGCCCCTTAGGGGGAGATACGCAGTATTTT. It encodes CASSSGGPLGGDTQYF.

The CDR3 protein is CASSPDRYTDTQYF. CDR3 coding DNA: TGTGCCAGCAGCCCCGACAGGTACACAGATACGCAGTATTTT. V gene TRBV7-2 combines with J gene TRBJ2-3; D is perhaps TRBD1 (6 bases). The CDR3 sequence is 14 residues long. V lost 5 bases, J lost 2 bases, and 11 bases lay in between. Per the germline V gene, CDR1 is SGHTA and CDR2 is FQGNSA.

The chain combines TRBV28 with TRBJ1-2; a possible D gene is TRBD1 (5 bases). This CDR3 is 16 amino acids long. Trimming removed 1 base from V and 4 bases from J, with 16 bases in between. CDR1 and CDR2 (germline): MDHEN, SYDVKM. The CDR3 reads CASSLLGDGASYGYTF. The CDR3 DNA reads as TGTGCCAGCAGTTTATTGGGGGACGGGGCTAGCTATGGCTACACCTTC.

This rearrangement joins TRBV2 to TRBJ1-2; a possible D gene is TRBD1 (6 bases). Germline V gene sequence: CDR1 SNHLY, CDR2 FYNNEI. V dropped 8 bases and J dropped 3 bases, with 22 bases sitting between them. This CDR3 comprises 16 residues. The CDR3 sequence: CASATPWDIFHYGYTF. For the CDR3, the DNA is TGTGCCAGCGCGACCCCTTGGGACATCTTCCACTATGGCTACACCTTC.

The chain carries TRBV12-1 and TRBJ1-5. TRBV12-1 is deemed a pseudogene. This CDR3 is 12 amino acids long. This CDR3 is CASSSCNQPQHF. The CDR3 DNA follows: TGTGCCAGCAGCTCGTGTAATCAGCCCCAGCATTTT.

The rearrangement uses TRBV28 and TRBJ2-5, with 7 bases aligning to TRBD1. There are 18 residues in the CDR3. V dropped 1 base and J dropped 5; count of bases not matched to a gene: 16. Germline CDR1 and CDR2: MDHEN and SYDVKM. The CDR3 DNA reads TGTGCCAGCAGTTTATCCATAAAGACAGGGCCCTTGGGCGAGACCCAGTACTTC. Its translation: CASSLSIKTGPLGETQYF.

In this sample, this clonotype turned up a few times. The chain is built from TRBV30 and TRBJ1-1; D is undetermined. CDR1 GTSNPN and CDR2 SVGIG come from the germline V gene (reference sequence). This CDR3 has 13 amino acids. V was clipped by 0 bases and J by 1 base, with 6 bases between them. In DNA, the CDR3 is TGTGCCTGGAGTGTGCAGTCGAACACTGAAGCTTTCTTT. Translation gives CAWSVQSNTEAFF.

V is TRBV19 and J is TRBJ2-2, with 13 bases aligning to TRBD2. The CDR3 covers 17 residues. Germline V gene data show CDR1 as LNHDA and CDR2 as SQIVND (reference sequence). Unmatched junction bases numbered 11, after V lost 7 bases and J lost 6 bases. The CDR3 DNA is TGTGCCAGTAAAATGACTAGCGGGGGGAGGGGTGCCGGGGAGCTGTTTTTT. Translated, it gives CASKMTSGGRGAGELFF.

The V call is TRBV7-9, the J call TRBJ2-2; D gene uncertain. Germline V lookup: CDR1 SEHNR, CDR2 FQNEAQ (reference sequence). V lost 4 bases, J lost 5 bases, and 11 bases lay in between. This CDR3 region has 14 residues. CDR3 DNA sequence: TGTGCCAGCAGCTCCATTCGAAGGACCGGGGAGCTGTTTTTT. Its translation: CASSSIRRTGELFF.

The V and J genes are TRBV7-2 and TRBJ2-5; 11 positions match TRBD2. Trimming cost V 0 bases and J 2 bases; bases outside gene matches: 2. The germline gives CDR1 SGHTA, CDR2 FQGNSA. The CDR3 covers 16 residues. CDR3 nucleotides: TGTGCCAGCAGCTTAGCGGCTAGCGGGGGGCAAGAGACCCAGTACTTC. Translation: CASSLAASGGQETQYF.

This rearrangement joins TRBV27 to TRBJ1-1, with 7 bases identical to TRBD1. The CDR3 runs 17 residues. CDR1 and CDR2 from the germline V gene are MNHEY and SMNVEV (reference sequence). V gave up 1 base and J gave up 0 bases; unmatched junction bases: 8. CDR3 sequence reads: CASSLYAGQHMNTEAFF. CDR3 coding DNA: TGTGCCAGCAGTTTATACGCGGGACAGCACATGAACACTGAAGCTTTCTTT.

The chain joins TRBV5-1 to TRBJ2-1; 9 nucleotides agree with TRBD2. The germline CDR1 and CDR2 sequences are SGHRS and YFSETQ. V shed 0 bases and J 3 bases; nucleotides not matched to a gene: 4. The CDR3 totals 16 residues. The CDR3 here is CASSLGREGHYNEQFF. In nucleotides, the CDR3 is TGCGCCAGCAGCTTGGGGCGGGAGGGGCACTACAATGAGCAGTTCTTC.

The V and J genes are TRBV20-1 and TRBJ2-1; 16 nucleotides match TRBD2. This CDR3 is 20 amino acids long. The germline gives CDR1 DFQATT, CDR2 SNEGSKA (reference sequence). The V gene end was trimmed by 5 bases and the J gene end by 4 bases; junction bases not matched to a gene: 17. CDR3 DNA: TGCAGTGCTCCAGGGACTCCGGGACTAGCGGGAGGGCCGAGGTACAATGAGCAGTTCTTC. It yields the protein CSAPGTPGLAGGPRYNEQFF.

This chain joins TRBV6-1 and TRBJ2-7, with D unclear. V was clipped by 5 bases and J by 3 bases, with 14 bases between them. Germline CDR1 and CDR2: MNHNS and SASEGT. The length of the CDR3 is 14 residues. CDR3 loop: CASSPFPVNYEQYF. As DNA, the CDR3 is TGTGCCAGCAGTCCATTTCCGGTAAACTACGAGCAGTACTTC.

The table lists this clonotype with a few counts. The gene calls are TRBV6-2 or TRBV6-3 and TRBJ2-1; 9 bases agree with TRBD1. The CDR3 is made up of 15 amino acids. V shed 7 bases, J shed 3 bases, and the junction held 7 bases outside the gene matches. Germline CDR1 reads MNHEY; CDR2 reads SVGEGT. This CDR3 is CASTSGQGSYNEQFF. The DNA of the CDR3 is TGTGCCAGCACCTCGGGACAGGGCAGCTACAATGAGCAGTTCTTC.

This clonotype was seen a handful of times. The chain joins TRBV11-3 to TRBJ2-3; D unresolved. Trimming took off 3 bases at V and 5 bases at J, with 6 bases between the two ends. Germline CDR1 reads SGHNT; CDR2 reads YENEEA. The CDR3 loop spans 12 amino acids. CDR3: CASSFLGDTQYF. CDR3 nucleotides: TGTGCCAGCAGCTTCCTCGGAGATACGCAGTATTTT. The whole variable domain, remainder taken from reference TRBV11-3 and TRBJ2-3, is EAGVVQSPRYKIIEKKQPVAFWCNPISGHNTLYWYLQNLGQGPELLIRYENEEAVDDSQLPKDRFSAERLKGVDSTLKIQPAELGDSAVYLCASSFLGDTQYFGPGTRLTVL.

This chain joins TRBV5-1 and TRBJ2-5, with no clear D. This CDR3 comprises 16 residues. V was clipped by 4 bases and J by 1 base, with 17 bases between them. Germline V gene lookup returns CDR1 SGHRS and CDR2 YFSETQ. The CDR3 reads CASSPGRTGPQETQYF. The CDR3 bases are TGCGCCAGCAGCCCCGGTAGGACGGGCCCCCAAGAGACCCAGTACTTC.

The V gene is TRBV19, the J gene TRBJ1-1; D gene ambiguous. Germline lookup yields CDR1 LNHDA and CDR2 SQIVND (reference sequence). Trimming pared 3 bases from V and 0 bases from J, leaving 8 bases between. CDR3 length: 14 residues. CDR3 amino acids: CASSIQQMNTEAFF. CDR3 sequence (DNA): TGTGCCAGTAGTATCCAACAAATGAACACTGAAGCTTTCTTT. The full variable domain, its missing parts supplied by reference TRBV19 and TRBJ1-1, is DGGITQSPKYLFRKEGQNVTLSCEQNLNHDAMYWYRQDPGQGLRLIYYSQIVNDFQKGDIAEGYSVSREKKESFPLTVTSAQKNPTAFYLCASSIQQMNTEAFFGQGTRLTVV.